This TCR beta chain was found in a study of cytomegalovirus exposure and HLA in healthy donors. Researchers ran the PCR with 60 Vbeta and 13 Jbeta primers. Assay: immunoSEQ multiplex PCR; the TCRdb copy retains only in-frame clones and omits some. The repertoire holds roughly 250,000 clones, with about 83% as singletons. A note on this clone: Its antigen remains unidentified.

General study findings and limits: Versus the approximately 720-donor mean, an Asian-associated ancestry cluster reportedly showed fewer N-insertions in a later analysis. One variant, a missense change in DCLRE1C, was linked in a later analysis to TCR beta V- and J-gene trimming.

This TCR was recovered from a woman in her thirties or forties in good health and CMV-seropositive. Material for sequencing was PBMCs.

CDR3 sequence (DNA): TGTGCCAGCAGCCTCACAGGGTACCACGAGCAGTACTTC. Translated, it gives CASSLTGYHEQYF. The chain joins TRBV6-6 to TRBJ2-7; D possibly corresponds to TRBD1 (6 bases). Trimming removed 6 bases at V and 5 bases at J, with 14 bases between. Per the germline V gene, CDR1 is MNHNY and CDR2 is SVGAGI (reference sequence). The CDR3 extends over 13 amino acids.